This passage covers 28 T cell receptor beta chains from one sample sequenced in a study of T cell responses to AZD1222 COVID-19 vaccine. Sequencing was performed with immunoSEQ multiplex PCR; in TCRdb, only in-frame clones are kept and a portion is missing. This sample yields 100,000 or so clones, of which roughly 87% are seen a single time; 16% belongs to the top ten. Here the sequenced sample was peripheral blood, taken on day 0 of AZD1222 vaccination. The receptor set was obtained from an adult in good health.

The V and J genes are TRBV4-2 and TRBJ2-7; the D gene is possibly TRBD1 (5 bases). Trimming removed 2 bases from V and 1 base from J, with 15 bases in between. Germline CDR1 and CDR2: LGHNA and YNFKEQ. The CDR3 length is 16 residues. CDR3 in DNA: TGTGCCAGCAGCCAATTGGGGCAGGTATCATCCTACGAGCAGTACTTC. It yields the protein CASSQLGQVSSYEQYF.

V gene TRBV18 combines with J gene TRBJ1-4; D remains ambiguous. The germline V gene encodes CDR1 KGHSH and CDR2 LQKENI. The CDR3 extends over 12 amino acids. V lost 6 bases to trimming and J lost 15 bases, with 17 bases between them. The CDR3 coding sequence is TGTGCCAGCTCCCTGGTTGGAGGGCCCTTGTTTTTT. This gives the protein CASSLVGGPLFF.

The rearrangement links TRBV10-1 to TRBJ2-2; weak D call: TRBD1 (6 bases). The V and J ends lost 5 bases and 3 bases respectively, with 13 bases between them. Germline V gene data show CDR1 as WNHNN and CDR2 as SYGVQD (reference sequence). The CDR3 covers 15 residues. The chain's CDR3 is CASSPDRKDTGELFF. The CDR3 DNA follows: TGCGCCAGCAGTCCTGACAGGAAGGACACCGGGGAGCTGTTTTTT.

V is TRBV5-1 and J is TRBJ2-1, with D perhaps matching TRBD2 (6 bases). Germline V lookup: CDR1 SGHRS, CDR2 YFSETQ. V was pared by 7 bases and J by 9 bases, with 23 bases between. This CDR3 has 15 residues. CDR3 nucleotide sequence: TGCGCCAGCCGCACAGGCGGGATGACGGGGGTTGAGCAGTTCTTC. Residues: CASRTGGMTGVEQFF.

V usage is TRBV11-2 and J usage is TRBJ2-4; D possibly matches TRBD1 or TRBD2 (5 bases each). V lost 5 bases and J 7 bases, leaving 15 bases between the germline ends. The CDR3 is 14 amino acids. Germline CDR1 SGHAT, CDR2 FQNNGV. CDR3 amino acids: CASSLRGGLNIQYF. For the CDR3, the DNA is TGTGCCAGCAGCCTGAGGGGCGGCCTGAACATTCAGTACTTC.

The rearrangement joins TRBV3-1 (or the pseudogene TRBV3-2) to TRBJ2-7; D may be TRBD2 (5 bases). Germline V gene data show CDR1 as LGHDT and CDR2 as YNNKEL (reference sequence). The CDR3 is 14 residues long. The V gene lost 2 bases and the J gene lost 6 bases, with 14 bases spanning the gap. CDR3 in DNA: TGTGCCAGCAGCCAAAATTTAGGTGGGAGCGAGCAGTACTTC. Translating it yields CASSQNLGGSEQYF.

The chain recombines TRBV19 with TRBJ2-3; 8 positions agree with TRBD2. CDR1 is LNHDA and CDR2 is SQIVND in the germline V gene (reference sequence). J lost 3 bases, V lost 3 bases, and 5 bases had no gene match. The CDR3 contains 15 residues. CDR3 sequence (DNA): TGTGCCAGTAGTATCGGGGGGGCCGGGACAGATACGCAGTATTTT. Its translation: CASSIGGAGTDTQYF.

The rearrangement uses TRBV18 and TRBJ2-1; 10 nucleotides match TRBD2. Losses at the gene ends were 1 base for V and 4 bases for J; bases not matched to a gene: 7. This CDR3 contains 17 residues. Germline V CDR1 and CDR2: KGHSH, LQKENI. CDR3 sequence reads: CASSPRSSGSVYNEQFF. CDR3 bases: TGTGCCAGCTCACCACGATCTAGCGGGAGTGTGTACAATGAGCAGTTCTTC.

The V call is TRBV29-1, the J call TRBJ2-3; D possibly matches TRBD1 or TRBD2 (6 bases each). The germline V gene has CDR1 SQVTM and CDR2 ANQGSEA. The germline V and J ends were trimmed by 2 bases and 3 bases, with 15 bases remaining between them. This CDR3 comprises 15 residues. The CDR3 DNA is TGCAGCGTTGAACCCCCCGAGGGGGGAACAGATACGCAGTATTTT. Its translation: CSVEPPEGGTDTQYF.

The chain recombines TRBV9 with TRBJ1-2; D is uncertain. This CDR3 has 11 amino acids. From germline, CDR1 is SGDLS and CDR2 YYNGEE. V lost 4 bases and J 4 bases, leaving 5 bases between the germline ends. CDR3 sequence: CASSSTYGYTF. CDR3 coding DNA: TGTGCCAGCAGCTCTACCTATGGCTACACCTTC.

This chain links TRBV5-5 with TRBJ1-2; 7 nucleotides match TRBD1. Germline-derived CDR1 and CDR2 are SGHKS and YYEKEE (reference sequence). V shed 2 bases, J shed 3 bases, and the junction held 4 bases outside the gene matches. This CDR3 contains 14 residues. CDR3 loop: CASSFTGTDYGYTF. DNA of the CDR3: TGTGCCAGCAGCTTCACTGGGACAGACTATGGCTACACCTTC. Based on the CDR3 plus reference TRBV5-5 and TRBJ1-2, the full variable domain is DAGVTQSPTHLIKTRGQQVTLRCSPISGHKSVSWYQQVLGQGPQFIFQYYEKEERGRGNFPDRFSARQFPNYSSELNVNALLLGDSALYLCASSFTGTDYGYTFGSGTRLTVV.

This chain joins TRBV7-9 and TRBJ2-2; D is ambiguous. V dropped 1 base and J dropped 4 bases, with 1 base sitting between them. This CDR3 region has 12 residues. CDR1 is SEHNR and CDR2 is FQNEAQ in the germline V gene (reference sequence). CDR3 DNA: TGTGCCAGCAGCTTAGTCACCGGGGAGCTGTTTTTT. Protein: CASSLVTGELFF.

A remark on this clone: The junction shows a germline mismatch at one end, possibly a read error. V is TRBV3-1 (or the pseudogene TRBV3-2) and J is TRBJ1-2; D gene uncertain. Germline V gene sequence: CDR1 LGHDT, CDR2 YNNKEL (reference sequence). CDR3 size: 12 residues. CDR3: CASSQDRGIHRF. CDR3 sequence (DNA): TGTGCCAGCAGCCAAGATCGAGGAATCCACCGATTC.

This clone came up once. The V and J genes are TRBV2 and TRBJ1-4; possible D gene TRBD1, 6 bases. The CDR3 totals 14 residues. The germline V gene has CDR1 SNHLY and CDR2 FYNNEI. Deletions cut 4 bases from V and 7 bases from J, with 13 bases between. The CDR3 loop is CASSVNRVSEKLFF. As DNA, the CDR3 is TGTGCCAGCAGTGTAAACAGGGTGTCTGAAAAACTGTTTTTT.

This sequence joins TRBV18 and TRBJ1-2; maybe TRBD1 (5 bases). The V and J ends lost 4 bases and 1 base respectively, with 13 bases between them. The germline CDR1 and CDR2 sequences are KGHSH and LQKENI. This CDR3 has 15 amino acids. Here the CDR3 DNA reads TGTGCCAGCTCACTAGGGACCGCCGTTAACTATGGCTACACCTTC. Residues: CASSLGTAVNYGYTF.

This rearrangement joins TRBV19 to TRBJ1-1, with 7 bases fitting TRBD1. The V segment lost 3 bases and the J segment 7 bases; nucleotides outside the gene matches: 2. The CDR3 spans 12 residues. Germline assignment: CDR1 LNHDA and CDR2 SQIVND (reference sequence). In DNA, the CDR3 is TGTGCCAGTAGTATCCGACAGGGTGAAGCTTTCTTT. Amino acid sequence: CASSIRQGEAFF.

The V gene is TRBV7-9, the J gene TRBJ2-3; TRBD1 might be the D (5 bases). Trimming removed 2 bases at V and 4 bases at J, with 13 bases between. The CDR3 is 15 residues long. Germline V gene data show CDR1 as SEHNR and CDR2 as FQNEAQ (reference sequence). The CDR3 region is CASSLYQPGPDTQYF. As DNA, the CDR3 is TGTGCCAGCAGCTTATATCAGCCAGGGCCAGATACGCAGTATTTT.

The chain is built from TRBV19 and TRBJ1-5; 12 nucleotides match TRBD1. The J segment lost 3 bases and the V segment lost 6 bases, leaving 3 bases of the junction unmatched. This CDR3 contains 15 residues. Germline V gene data show CDR1 as LNHDA and CDR2 as SQIVND (reference sequence). Here the CDR3 reads CASRGTGGTNQPQHF. In DNA form, the CDR3 reads TGTGCCAGTAGGGGGACAGGGGGCACCAATCAGCCCCAGCATTTT.

The chain has TRBV10-3 and TRBJ1-4; no clear D. The germline CDR1 and CDR2 sequences are ENHRY and SYGVKD. V lost 8 bases to trimming and J lost 3 bases, with 13 bases between them. The length of the CDR3 is 14 residues. As DNA, the CDR3 is TGTGCCATCGGCGACGAAGGATCTAATGAAAAACTGTTTTTT. Encoded protein: CAIGDEGSNEKLFF.

The chain is built from TRBV7-9 and TRBJ1-1; D may be TRBD1 (6 bases). Germline V lookup: CDR1 SEHNR, CDR2 FQNEAQ (reference sequence). Trimming stripped 1 base from V and 7 bases from J, with 16 bases between. The CDR3 spans 15 residues. The CDR3 DNA follows: TGTGCCAGCAGCTTAGGCTCGTTCGGGGGCGGTGAAGCTTTCTTT. Its translation: CASSLGSFGGGEAFF.

The rearrangement links TRBV19 to TRBJ1-3, with TRBD1 identical over 7 bases. CDR1 and CDR2 from the germline V gene are LNHDA and SQIVND (reference sequence). The CDR3 extends over 16 amino acids. Losses at the gene ends were 3 bases for V and 2 bases for J; bases not matched to a gene: 7. CDR3 sequence: CASSIRGQEAGNTIYF. The CDR3, as DNA: TGTGCCAGTAGTATTCGCGGACAGGAGGCTGGAAACACCATATATTTT.

To note about this clone: Its ends do not fully match the called genes, so a read error is possible. V gene TRBV10-1 combines with J gene TRBJ1-2, with 9 bases matching TRBD1. There are 13 residues in the CDR3. Germline V gene data show CDR1 as WNHNN and CDR2 as SYGVQD (reference sequence). CDR3 sequence (DNA): TGCGCCAGCACCAGACAGGGGGACTACGGCTACACCTTC. Translating gives CASTRQGDYGYTF.

The rearrangement joins TRBV19 to TRBJ1-3; TRBD1 might be the D (6 bases). V was trimmed by 7 bases and J by 2 bases, leaving 12 bases between them. Germline V CDR1 and CDR2: LNHDA, SQIVND (reference sequence). The CDR3 runs 14 residues. CDR3 amino acids: CASNRDNTGNTIYF. The CDR3, as DNA: TGTGCCAGTAATCGGGACAATACTGGAAACACCATATATTTT.

A note on this clone: At the DNA level, this CDR3 is encoded by other sequences in the same sample as well. The chain has TRBV28 and TRBJ1-1, with D maybe TRBD1 (5 bases). The germline gives CDR1 MDHEN, CDR2 SYDVKM. V lost 6 bases, J lost 5 bases, and 7 bases lay in between. The CDR3 is 11 residues long. For the CDR3, the DNA is TGTGCCAGCAGCCCAGGGACTGAAGCTTTCTTT. Amino acids: CASSPGTEAFF.

V and J are TRBV30 and TRBJ1-5; D unclear. V lost 3 bases and J 2 bases, leaving 8 bases between the germline ends. Germline V gene lookup returns CDR1 GTSNPN and CDR2 SVGIG (reference sequence). CDR3 length: 13 residues. The CDR3 bases are TGTGCCTGGAGCAGGAGGGGCAATCAGCCCCAGCATTTT. Protein product: CAWSRRGNQPQHF.

This rearrangement joins TRBV21-1 to TRBJ2-7. TRBV21-1 is labeled a pseudogene. The CDR3 has 17 residues. CDR3 loop: CASSKLGRWQRNYEQYF. The DNA for the CDR3 is TGTGCCAGCAGCAAATTGGGTCGGTGGCAGAGAAATTACGAGCAGTACTTC.

The V and J genes are TRBV5-1 and TRBJ2-3, with D hard to call. This CDR3 has 14 residues. CDR1 is SGHRS and CDR2 is YFSETQ in the germline V gene. V was clipped by 4 bases and J by 2 bases, with 11 bases between them. The CDR3 DNA reads TGCGCCAGCAGCCTGGAGCCGTCCACAGATACGCAGTATTTT. Protein sequence: CASSLEPSTDTQYF. The full variable domain, rest sourced from reference TRBV5-1 and TRBJ2-3, is KAGVTQTPRYLIKTRGQQVTLSCSPISGHRSVSWYQQTPGQGLQFLFEYFSETQRNKGNFPGRFSGRQFSNSRSEMNVSTLELGDSALYLCASSLEPSTDTQYFGPGTRLTVL.

This clone was seen a few times. The chain couples TRBV5-4 to TRBJ1-5; D is undetermined. The germline gives CDR1 SGHNT, CDR2 YYREEE (reference sequence). Trimming removed 0 bases at V and 2 bases at J, with 6 bases between. The CDR3 runs 14 residues. The CDR3 reads CASSLDGGNQPQHF. The CDR3 nucleotides are TGTGCCAGCAGCTTGGATGGCGGCAATCAGCCCCAGCATTTT. The full variable domain, rest sourced from reference TRBV5-4 and TRBJ1-5, is ETGVTQSPTHLIKTRGQQVTLRCSSQSGHNTVSWYQQALGQGPQFIFQYYREEENGRGNFPPRFSGLQFPNYSSELNVNALELDDSALYLCASSLDGGNQPQHFGDGTRLSIL.